This T cell receptor (beta chain) was captured in a study of cytomegalovirus exposure and HLA in healthy donors. The CDR3 loop spans 15 amino acids. Trimming shortened V by 1 base and J by 2 bases, and 9 bases separated the two germline ends. Germline CDR1 MNHEY, CDR2 SVGAGI. PCR amplification relied on 60 Vbeta primers (plus 13 Jbeta primers). TCRdb's copy holds only in-frame clones and misses some; the assay was immunoSEQ multiplex PCR. The data show about 120,000 clones, with roughly 84% seen just once and 5% to 8% held by the top ten. Details on this clone: Its target is unknown.

Study results and limitations: An ancestry cluster, one associated with Asian ancestry, reportedly showed fewer N-insertions than the approximately 670-donor mean in a later analysis. Association of approximately 18,000 TCR beta sequences with HLA alleles was found at 0.05 false discovery rate in a later analysis.

The clonotype originates from a man aged 25 to 45 in good health and CMV-seropositive. The sample was PBMCs. The V gene is TRBV6-5, the J gene TRBJ2-1, with D possibly matching TRBD1 (5 bases). The CDR3 DNA sequence: TGTGCCAGCAGTTACTTCCAGGGTGCCTACAATGAGCAGTTCTTC. Translating gives CASSYFQGAYNEQFF.